Listed here are 16 T cell receptor beta chains from one sample, sequenced in a study of blood T cell repertoires in COVID-19. TCRdb keeps only in-frame clones here, not all; method: immunoSEQ multiplex PCR. The sample records under 250,000 clones, 85% being singletons. What was sequenced was peripheral blood. All receptors come from a man aged 45-60 years who had recovered from COVID-19.

The DNA for the CDR3 is TGTGCCAGCAGTGGACAGAACTCCCCCAACAATGAGCAGTTCTTC. This sequence encodes CASSGQNSPNNEQFF. The chain employs TRBV6-4 and TRBJ2-1; D perhaps matches TRBD1 (5 bases). This CDR3 comprises 15 residues. Germline-derived CDR1 and CDR2 are MRHNA and SNTAGT. V was clipped by 4 bases and J by 5 bases, with 15 bases between them.

This clone was seen more than once but under ten times. This chain links TRBV5-1 with TRBJ2-1; TRBD1 matches at 7 bases. V gave up 1 base and J gave up 8 bases; unmatched junction bases: 30. Germline CDR1 SGHRS, CDR2 YFSETQ. CDR3 length: 22 residues. The chain's CDR3 is CASSLTFPGTTISTGVNDEQFF. CDR3 in DNA: TGCGCCAGCAGCTTGACCTTCCCCGGGACCACGATAAGCACAGGGGTTAACGATGAGCAGTTCTTC.

V gene TRBV7-2 combines with J gene TRBJ2-1; TRBD2 agrees at 14 bases. The CDR3 sequence is 16 residues long. The V gene end was trimmed by 4 bases and the J gene end by 7 bases; junction bases not matched to a gene: 6. The V gene's germline CDR1 is SGHTA and CDR2 FQGNSA. The CDR3 coding sequence is TGTGCCAGCAGCTCAGGGACTAGCGGGAGTAGGAATGAGCAGTTCTTC. The encoded protein is CASSSGTSGSRNEQFF.

This clone was found once. The genes are TRBV5-4 and TRBJ2-5; 9 bases line up with TRBD2. V shed 1 base, J shed 2 bases, and the junction held 9 bases outside the gene matches. Looked up from germline, CDR1 is SGHNT and CDR2 is YYREEE (reference sequence). This CDR3 comprises 17 residues. Written as DNA, the CDR3 is TGTGCCAGCAGCTTGACCGTGCTAGCGGGATTACAAGAGACCCAGTACTTC. Translated: CASSLTVLAGLQETQYF.

V and J are TRBV2 and TRBJ1-3; D is undetermined. CDR1 is SNHLY, CDR2 FYNNEI, per germline. The CDR3 totals 13 residues. V was cut by 6 bases and J by 0 bases, with 6 bases left in between. The CDR3: CASRLRSGNTIYF. Written as DNA, the CDR3 is TGTGCCAGCAGACTCCGCTCTGGAAACACCATATATTTT. Combining the CDR3 with reference TRBV2 and TRBJ1-3 gives the whole variable domain EPEVTQTPSHQVTQMGQEVILRCVPISNHLYFYWYRQILGQKVEFLVSFYNNEISEKSEIFDDQFSVERPDGSNFTLKIRSTKLEDSAMYFCASRLRSGNTIYFGEGSWLTVV.

This rearrangement joins TRBV3-1 (or the pseudogene TRBV3-2) to TRBJ2-7; TRBD1 agrees at 10 bases. Germline V CDR1 and CDR2: LGHDT, YNNKEL (reference sequence). J lost 2 bases, V lost 5 bases, and 6 bases had no gene match. CDR3 length: 15 residues. The CDR3 nucleotides are TGTGCCAGCAGCTCCGACAGGGGGCGAACCTACGAGCAGTACTTC. It is translated as CASSSDRGRTYEQYF.

The chain carries TRBV28 and TRBJ2-1; D may be TRBD1 (5 bases). The CDR3 is made up of 11 amino acids. The germline V gene has CDR1 MDHEN and CDR2 SYDVKM. Trimming shortened V by 1 base and J by 12 bases, and 7 bases separated the two germline ends. For the CDR3, the DNA is TGTGCCAGCAGTTTATCCCAGGGGCAGTTCTTC. This translates into CASSLSQGQFF.

This chain uses TRBV5-5 with TRBJ2-7, with a possible D match to TRBD1 (7 bases). Trimming took off 4 bases at V and 7 bases at J, with 24 bases between the two ends. The germline CDR1 and CDR2 sequences are SGHKS and YYEKEE (reference sequence). The CDR3 covers 16 residues. CDR3 loop: CASSMEGQPTLGEQYF. The CDR3 region has the DNA TGTGCCAGCAGCATGGAGGGACAGCCGACTCTAGGTGAGCAGTACTTC.

V gene TRBV18 combines with J gene TRBJ1-2, with 10 bases matching TRBD1. Trimming cost V 3 bases and J 7 bases; bases outside gene matches: 5. From germline, CDR1 is KGHSH and CDR2 LQKENI. CDR3 length equals 14 residues. CDR3 in DNA: TGTGCCAGCTCACCTGACAGGGGGCCCACTGGCTACACCTTC. It translates to CASSPDRGPTGYTF.

About this clone itself: Other DNA sequences from this sample encode an identical CDR3 as well. The chain is built from TRBV19 and TRBJ1-2; D perhaps matches TRBD1 (5 bases). Germline V gene data show CDR1 as LNHDA and CDR2 as SQIVND (reference sequence). V lost 7 bases, J lost 3 bases, and 9 bases lay in between. The CDR3 sequence is 12 residues long. The CDR3, as DNA: TGTGCCAGTACTGACAGAGACTATGGCTACACCTTC. This translates into CASTDRDYGYTF. The full variable domain, with the rest looked up from reference TRBV19 and TRBJ1-2, is DGGITQSPKYLFRKEGQNVTLSCEQNLNHDAMYWYRQDPGQGLRLIYYSQIVNDFQKGDIAEGYSVSREKKESFPLTVTSAQKNPTAFYLCASTDRDYGYTFGSGTRLTVV.

This chain connects TRBV19 to TRBJ2-1; tentatively, D is TRBD2 (6 bases). The V end was cut by 6 bases, the J end by 10 bases, with 7 bases between. The CDR3 consists of 10 residues. Germline assignment: CDR1 LNHDA and CDR2 SQIVND (reference sequence). The DNA for the CDR3 is TGTGCCAGTAGCGGGGGAGAGCAGTTCTTC. Translation gives CASSGGEQFF.

On this clone: Other DNA sequences in the sample encode the same CDR3. The rearrangement joins TRBV6-1 to TRBJ2-5, with D maybe TRBD1 (6 bases). Trimming removed 2 bases at V and 7 bases at J, with 20 bases between. In germline, CDR1 is MNHNS, CDR2 SASEGT. The CDR3 totals 16 residues. The CDR3 region is CASSEFRRGGYGTQYF. CDR3 DNA: TGTGCCAGCAGTGAATTTCGGAGAGGGGGTTATGGGACCCAGTACTTC.

In its sample, this clone was seen once. In nucleotides, the CDR3 is TGTGCCAGCACCTCAGCGGGGGGGCCGAGGGAGACCCAGTACTTC. Its translation is CASTSAGGPRETQYF. The chain combines TRBV27 with TRBJ2-5; 10 bases align to TRBD2. From germline, CDR1 is MNHEY and CDR2 SMNVEV (reference sequence). Trimming removed 7 bases from V and 5 bases from J; junction bases left unmatched: 10. There are 15 residues in the CDR3.

The chain links TRBV18 to TRBJ1-5, with a weak D call TRBD1 (5 bases). V lost 3 bases and J lost 7, with 16 bases in between. CDR1 is KGHSH, CDR2 LQKENI, per germline. The CDR3 contains 15 residues. CDR3: CASSPDGSGGQPQHF. CDR3 bases: TGTGCCAGCTCACCGGACGGTTCGGGGGGGCAGCCCCAGCATTTT.

The chain has TRBV18 and TRBJ2-7, with TRBD1 as a possible D gene (5 bases). The CDR3 is 15 residues long. Germline CDR1 reads KGHSH; CDR2 reads LQKENI. The germline V and J ends were trimmed by 0 bases and 0 bases, with 9 bases remaining between them. CDR3: CASSPPGVPSYEQYF. CDR3 bases: TGTGCCAGCTCACCACCAGGGGTTCCCTCCTACGAGCAGTACTTC. Supplemented by reference TRBV18 and TRBJ2-7, the full variable domain reads NAGVMQNPRHLVRRRGQEARLRCSPMKGHSHVYWYRQLPEEGLKFMVYLQKENIIDESGMPKERFSAEFPKEGPSILRIQQVVRGDSAAYFCASSPPGVPSYEQYFGPGTRLTVT.

The gene calls are TRBV24-1 and TRBJ2-5; D is uncertain. Germline lookup yields CDR1 KGHDR and CDR2 SFDVKD. This CDR3 has 14 amino acids. Trimming took 3 bases from V and 1 from J, leaving 8 bases between them. CDR3 in DNA: TGTGCCACCAGTGATCGTCTTTCCCAAGAGACCCAGTACTTC. Translating it yields CATSDRLSQETQYF.